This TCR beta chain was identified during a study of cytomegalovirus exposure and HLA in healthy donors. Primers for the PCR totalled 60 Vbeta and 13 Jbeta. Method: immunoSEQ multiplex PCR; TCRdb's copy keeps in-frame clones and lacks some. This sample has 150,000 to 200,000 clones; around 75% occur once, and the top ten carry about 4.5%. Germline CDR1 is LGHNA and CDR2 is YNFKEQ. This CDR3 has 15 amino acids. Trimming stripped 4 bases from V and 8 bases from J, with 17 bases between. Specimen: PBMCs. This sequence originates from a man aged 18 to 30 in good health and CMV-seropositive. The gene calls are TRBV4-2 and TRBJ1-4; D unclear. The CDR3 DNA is TGTGCCAGCAGCCTTTTGGCGAACAGCAGGGAAAAACTGTTTTTT. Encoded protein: CASSLLANSREKLFF.